These T cell receptor beta chains were read from a single sample in a study of early T cells in non-severe SARS-CoV-2 infection. TCRdb re-called the 5' RACE reads through MiXCR, storing one row per CDR3 protein. The sample contains nearly 90,000 distinct CDR3 sequences, 13% to 15% of which appear only once. Sequenced: whole blood. The receptors originated from an adult who was a healthcare worker with PCR-confirmed SARS-CoV-2 infection or an uninfected control (not recorded which). CDR3s include the opening cysteine and the closing phenylalanine or tryptophan. A D gene is named only where the DNA matches it firmly. Part of the rows lack a size; the others show once, few, many or a class for expanded clones.

TRBV7-8	few	15	TRBJ2-7	TRBD2	CASSPLVAGVGEQYF	TGTGCCAGCAGCCCTTTGGTAGCGGGAGTAGGGGAGCAGTACTTC
TRBV2	many	12	TRBJ1-3	-	CASSELGNTIYF	TGTGCCAGCAGTGAACTGGGAAACACCATATATTTT
TRBV7-2	once	17	TRBJ1-4	-	CASRLVRSGASDEKLFF	TGTGCCAGCAGGCTGGTACGATCAGGGGCCTCCGATGAAAAACTGTTTTTT
TRBV7-9	few	16	TRBJ2-5	TRBD1	CASSSAGGSVQETQYF	TGTGCCAGCAGCTCTGCAGGGGGCTCGGTACAAGAGACCCAGTACTTC
TRBV11-3	few	14	TRBJ1-1	-	CASSLKGRNTEAFF	TGTGCCAGCAGCTTAAAGGGACGGAACACTGAAGCTTTCTTT
TRBV3-1	many	13	TRBJ2-1	-	CASSTPNYNEQFF	TGTGCCAGCAGCACCCCCAATTACAATGAGCAGTTCTTC
TRBV7-6	many	17	TRBJ2-1	-	CASSDPYRGVSYNEQFF	TGTGCCAGCAGCGATCCATACCGGGGCGTCTCCTACAATGAGCAGTTCTTC
TRBV5-1	-	18	TRBJ2-4	TRBD2	CASSLGNPLAGAKNIQYF	TGCGCCAGCAGCCTAGGAAATCCACTAGCGGGAGCCAAAAACATTCAGTACTTC
TRBV20-1	-	14	TRBJ1-5	TRBD1	CSARDRGSKQPQHF	TGCAGTGCTAGGGACAGGGGTTCCAAGCAGCCCCAGCATTTT
TRBV7-6	-	12	TRBJ1-1	-	CASSFSGSEAFF	TGTGCCAGCAGCTTCAGCGGGTCTGAAGCTTTCTTT
TRBV2	-	15	TRBJ2-7	TRBD1	CASRAGQGHYNEQYF	TGTGCCAGCAGGGCGGGACAGGGGCACTACAACGAGCAGTACTTC
TRBV11-2	few	16	TRBJ2-7	TRBD2	CASSLERGLAAYEQYF	TGTGCCAGCAGCTTAGAACGAGGACTAGCGGCCTACGAGCAGTACTTC
TRBV7-3	many	15	TRBJ2-3	-	CASSLRGDVTDTQYF	TGTGCCAGCAGCTTAAGGGGGGACGTCACAGATACGCAGTATTTT
TRBV20-1	-	16	TRBJ2-1	TRBD2	CSASGAGRAPYNEQFF	TGCAGTGCTAGCGGAGCGGGGAGGGCCCCCTACAATGAGCAGTTCTTC
TRBV6-4	many	15	TRBJ2-3	TRBD2	CASRPTSGRTDTQYF	TGTGCCAGCAGACCGACTAGCGGGAGGACCGATACGCAGTATTTT
TRBV7-8	many	12	TRBJ1-5	-	CASSSISEPQHF	TGTGCCAGCAGCTCCATATCGGAGCCCCAGCATTTT
TRBV29-1	few	11	TRBJ2-1	-	CSVDRYNEQFF	TGCAGCGTCGATCGTTACAATGAGCAGTTCTTC
TRBV30	few	13	TRBJ1-2	-	CAGRGVSSYGYTF	TGTGCCGGGAGGGGCGTAAGCTCCTACGGCTACACCTTC
TRBV29-1	-	12	TRBJ1-2	-	CSVESNSYGYTF	TGCAGCGTTGAATCCAACAGCTATGGCTACACCTTC
TRBV20-1	-	15	TRBJ2-1	TRBD2	CSAYPLASSYNEQFF	TGCAGTGCCTATCCACTAGCGAGCTCCTACAATGAGCAGTTCTTC
TRBV3-1	few	15	TRBJ2-1	TRBD1	CASSLTGVSYNEQFF	TGTGCCAGCAGCCTAACAGGGGTCTCCTACAATGAGCAGTTCTTC
TRBV13	many	12	TRBJ2-7	-	CASSTSLNEQYF	TGTGCCAGCAGCACCAGCTTGAACGAGCAGTACTTC
TRBV20-1	-	13	TRBJ1-5	-	CSASVLRDQPQHF	TGCAGTGCTAGCGTGCTTCGGGATCAGCCCCAGCATTTT
TRBV7-3	-	15	TRBJ2-3	TRBD2	CASSSGLAETDTQYF	TGTGCCAGCAGCTCGGGACTAGCGGAGACAGATACGCAGTATTTT
TRBV5-5	few	13	TRBJ2-5	-	CASNRQIQETQYF	TGTGCCAGCAATCGACAGATACAAGAGACCCAGTACTTC
TRBV5-5	-	15	TRBJ2-7	-	CASSFRGITSYEQYF	TGTGCCAGCAGCTTTAGGGGTATTACCTCCTACGAGCAGTACTTC
TRBV7-9	-	15	TRBJ2-3	-	CASSSRGPVTDTQYF	TGTGCCAGCAGCTCCAGGGGCCCAGTCACAGATACGCAGTATTTT
TRBV6-5	few	14	TRBJ1-5	-	CASSYGRGNQPQHF	TGTGCCAGCAGTTACGGGAGGGGCAATCAGCCCCAGCATTTT
TRBV30	-	14	TRBJ2-5	-	CVASSQSLQETQYF	TGTGTCGCCTCCTCACAGAGCCTACAAGAGACCCAGTACTTC
TRBV7-9	-	15	TRBJ2-7	TRBD2	CASSWRLAGDHEQYF	TGTGCCAGCAGCTGGCGACTAGCGGGAGACCACGAGCAGTACTTC
TRBV5-1	-	12	TRBJ1-2	-	CASSLERYCYTF	TGCGCCAGCAGCTTGGAACGGTATTGCTACACCTTC
TRBV18	few	14	TRBJ1-6	-	CASSKEGKNSPLHF	TGTGCCAGCTCCAAAGAGGGAAAGAATTCACCCCTCCACTTT
TRBV7-6	-	14	TRBJ1-3	-	CASSRGQTENTIYF	TGTGCCAGCAGCCGCGGACAGACTGAAAACACCATATATTTT
TRBV2	once	14	TRBJ2-3	-	CASIGDSDTDTQYF	TGTGCCAGCATCGGGGACTCCGACACAGATACGCAGTATTTT
TRBV2	-	13	TRBJ2-5	-	CAGRGGRQETQYF	TGTGCCGGAAGAGGGGGACGCCAAGAGACCCAGTACTTC
TRBV12-5	-	17	TRBJ1-6	TRBD1	CASGLVVGRDRNSPLHF	TGTGCTAGTGGTTTGGTAGTTGGCCGGGACAGGAATTCACCCCTCCACTTT
TRBV5-4	few	12	TRBJ2-5	-	CASSLPQETQYF	TGTGCCAGCAGCTTGCCTCAAGAGACCCAGTACTTC
TRBV6-5	-	11	TRBJ1-2	-	CASGSPGGHTF	TGTGCCAGCGGTAGCCCTGGAGGCCACACCTTC
TRBV19	-	16	TRBJ1-5	-	CASSIGTRGSNQPQHF	TGTGCCAGTAGTATCGGGACCAGGGGTAGCAATCAGCCCCAGCATTTT
TRBV29-1	-	16	TRBJ1-4	-	CSVGVGRATLYEKLFF	TGCAGCGTCGGCGTGGGCAGGGCTACGCTTTACGAAAAACTGTTTTTT
TRBV13	few	15	TRBJ2-3	-	CASSPPRGSGAPQYF	TGTGCCAGCAGCCCTCCCAGGGGAAGCGGGGCGCCGCAGTATTTT
TRBV7-8	many	14	TRBJ1-6	-	CASSPGGGNSPLHF	TGTGCCAGCAGCCCTGGGGGTGGGAATTCACCCCTCCACTTT
TRBV10-2	few	14	TRBJ2-7	TRBD2	CATRAGAGAYEQYF	TGCGCCACCCGGGCGGGAGCAGGAGCCTACGAGCAGTACTTC
TRBV7-2	few	14	TRBJ2-3	-	CASSPDIATDTQYF	TGTGCCAGCAGCCCAGACATAGCCACAGATACGCAGTATTTT
TRBV28	-	14	TRBJ2-7	TRBD1	CASSSPTGDYEQYF	TGTGCCAGCAGTTCCCCCACAGGGGACTACGAGCAGTACTTC
TRBV14	-	15	TRBJ2-1	-	CASSRGWQGRGEQFF	TGTGCCAGCAGCCGAGGTTGGCAGGGTAGGGGTGAGCAGTTCTTC
TRBV4-1	-	15	TRBJ1-1	-	CASSQLTGALTEAFF	TGCGCCAGCAGCCAACTCACCGGGGCCCTAACTGAAGCTTTCTTT
TRBV12-2	-	22	TRBJ2-1	-	CASRLFILALPNVRRPYNEQFF	TGTGCAAGTCGCCTCTTCATTCTAGCGCTACCCAACGTTAGGCGTCCATACAATGAGCAGTTCTTC
TRBV2	many	16	TRBJ1-2	-	CASSEPIEPIIRGYTF	TGTGCCAGCAGTGAACCGATCGAGCCCATAATCCGAGGCTACACCTTC
TRBV5-1	few	12	TRBJ2-7	-	CASSRTDYEQYF	TGCGCCAGCAGCAGGACGGACTACGAGCAGTACTTC
TRBV7-3	many	13	TRBJ2-1	TRBD1	CASSPDRDNEQFF	TGTGCCAGCAGCCCCGACAGGGACAATGAGCAGTTCTTC
TRBV13	many	14	TRBJ1-1	-	CASSPGTPNTEAFF	TGTGCCAGCAGCCCCGGGACACCGAACACTGAAGCTTTCTTT
TRBV7-8	few	15	TRBJ2-7	TRBD1	CASSAETGGAYEQYF	TGTGCCAGCAGCGCCGAGACAGGGGGGGCCTACGAGCAGTACTTC
TRBV20-1	-	18	TRBJ2-3	TRBD2	CSARARGSGRLGTDTQYF	TGCAGTGCTAGAGCACGAGGTAGCGGGAGACTCGGCACAGATACGCAGTATTTT
TRBV7-6	-	18	TRBJ2-1	TRBD1	CASSLVQWDRAGYNEQFF	TGTGCCAGCAGCTTAGTGCAATGGGACAGGGCAGGGTACAATGAGCAGTTCTTC
TRBV28	few	13	TRBJ2-6	-	CASTWSGANVLTF	TGTGCCAGCACCTGGTCCGGGGCCAACGTCCTGACTTTC
TRBV7-6	-	14	TRBJ2-7	-	CASSPVSSSYEQYF	TGTGCCAGCAGTCCAGTCTCGAGCTCCTACGAGCAGTACTTC
TRBV27	-	14	TRBJ1-1	-	CASSTVLADTEAFF	TGTGCCAGCAGTACAGTGCTGGCGGACACTGAAGCTTTCTTT